Below are 20 T cell receptor beta chains sequenced from a single sample in a study of regulatory T cells in long-lasting Graves disease (dated by TCRdb to about 2021). The sample's time point label, in plain terms: newly diagnosed GD, antithyroid drugs for less than 3 months. For both TCR sequencing and RNA sequencing, RNA was extracted from PBMCs using TRIzol. Preparation of the library involved multiplex PCR. Sequenced on an Illumina HiSeq 4000. iRepertoire HTBI primers and Arm-PCR amplification of CDR3 regions were used to construct TCR beta libraries. TCRdb trimmed public reads at Q25 via fastp, called clones via MiXCR and kept in-frame beta chains. Rows with one shared CDR3 protein collapse into an entry with the most common genes and DNA. Within this sample are about 350,000 distinct CDR3 sequences, with approximately 16% of them counted one time only. 25% to 30% of the sample is in the top ten clones.

This sample was also put to use in a study of T cells in Graves' hyperthyroidism and ophthalmopathy.

The starting material was peripheral blood mononuclear cells (PBMCs), obtained at new diagnosis, from a patient treated with antithyroid drugs. These receptors were collected from a man in his forties with Graves disease. Donor details come from another sample of the same person, matched by shared clones.

This clonotype was seen more than once but under ten times. The CDR3 DNA follows: TGTGCCAGCAGAGCCGGGCCTCACTCTGGAAACACCATATATTTT. Amino acids: CASRAGPHSGNTIYF. This rearrangement joins TRBV2 to TRBJ1-3; no firm D call. V was clipped by 6 bases and J by 0 bases, with 12 bases between them. From germline, CDR1 is SNHLY and CDR2 FYNNEI. This CDR3 comprises 15 residues.

Ten or more counts support this clonotype. The chain couples TRBV18 to TRBJ2-3, with 8 bases identical to TRBD1. The CDR3 is made up of 16 amino acids. Germline CDR1 KGHSH, CDR2 LQKENI. V lost 0 bases to trimming and J lost 3 bases; unmatched junction nucleotides: 5. The CDR3, as DNA: TGTGCCAGCTCACCACCGAACAGGGGGATGACAGATACGCAGTATTTT. Translating it yields CASSPPNRGMTDTQYF.

This clonotype came up many times. V gene TRBV29-1 combines with J gene TRBJ2-3, with 9 bases aligning to TRBD2. The germline V gene has CDR1 SQVTM and CDR2 ANQGSEA. The V segment lost 3 bases and the J segment 0 bases; nucleotides outside the gene matches: 10. This CDR3 region has 17 residues. The CDR3 loop reads CSVDGLAGILSTDTQYF. Here the CDR3 DNA reads TGCAGCGTTGACGGTCTAGCGGGGATCCTTAGCACAGATACGCAGTATTTT.

This clonotype was observed many times. The V gene is TRBV11-1, the J gene TRBJ2-5, with D maybe TRBD2 (5 bases). Germline CDR1 and CDR2: SGHAT and FQDESV (reference sequence). The CDR3 loop spans 13 amino acids. Trimming shortened V by 5 bases and J by 1 base, and 8 bases separated the two germline ends. CDR3 coding DNA: TGTGCCAGCAGCGCCGGGGTCCAAGAGACCCAGTACTTC. Translated, it gives CASSAGVQETQYF.

There are many counts of this clonotype. The J gene is TRBJ2-2, the V gene TRBV27; D call uncertain. The CDR3 sequence is 17 residues long. Trimming took 4 bases from V and 3 from J, leaving 18 bases between them. The germline V gene has CDR1 MNHEY and CDR2 SMNVEV (reference sequence). The CDR3 loop is CASSSIRVAAYTGELFF. The DNA of the CDR3 is TGTGCCAGCAGTTCCATCCGGGTTGCGGCGTACACCGGGGAGCTGTTTTTT.

This clonotype has ten or more counts. The genes are TRBV28 and TRBJ1-5, with D possibly matching TRBD1 (5 bases). The CDR3 covers 14 residues. V was cut by 3 bases and J by 7 bases, with 13 bases left in between. The germline V gene has CDR1 MDHEN and CDR2 SYDVKM. The CDR3 DNA reads TGTGCCAGCAGTTTTATCGGGGCAGCGCAGCCCCAGCATTTT. It translates to CASSFIGAAQPQHF. The full variable domain, with the rest looked up from reference TRBV28 and TRBJ1-5, is DVKVTQSSRYLVKRTGEKVFLECVQDMDHENMFWYRQDPGLGLRLIYFSYDVKMKEKGDIPEGYSVSREKKERFSLILESASTNQTSMYLCASSFIGAAQPQHFGDGTRLSIL.

This clonotype has a count of ten or more. The V gene is TRBV28, the J gene TRBJ2-3, with D tentatively TRBD1 (7 bases). CDR1 and CDR2 from the germline V gene are MDHEN and SYDVKM. The CDR3 contains 16 residues. Deletions cut 4 bases from V and 4 bases from J, with 18 bases between. The CDR3 DNA reads as TGTGCCAGCAGTTCCGGGGGACAGTTAAACGCAGATACGCAGTATTTT. As protein: CASSSGGQLNADTQYF.

This clonotype was picked up a small number of times. This chain links TRBV6-5 with TRBJ2-2; D is possibly TRBD2 (5 bases). The CDR3 totals 15 residues. Trimming took off 3 bases at V and 4 bases at J, with 12 bases between the two ends. Germline V gene lookup returns CDR1 MNHEY and CDR2 SVGAGI. CDR3 sequence reads: CASSYRGIGTGELFF. DNA for the CDR3: TGTGCCAGCAGTTATCGGGGAATCGGCACCGGGGAGCTGTTTTTT.

About this clonotype itself: This may be a read error: a much more frequent sequence differs by one nucleotide. This chain uses TRBV5-1 with TRBJ2-2, with D perhaps matching TRBD1 or TRBD2 (6 bases each). The CDR3 is 16 residues long. Germline CDR1 and CDR2: SGHRS and YFSETQ. CDR3 DNA: TGCGCCAGCAGCTTGTCTTTGTGGCAGGGGACCGGGGGGCTGTTTTTT. Its protein product is CASSLSLWQGTGGLFF.

A few counts support this clonotype. The chain combines TRBV7-2 with TRBJ2-6, with D maybe TRBD2 (5 bases). V was clipped by 7 bases and J by 4 bases, with 17 bases between them. This CDR3 comprises 16 residues. Germline CDR1 and CDR2: SGHTA and FQGNSA. As DNA, the CDR3 is TGTGCCAGCACCTCACGAGGGTCTCCCGGGGCCAACGTCCTGACTTTC. Translation gives CASTSRGSPGANVLTF.

This clonotype came up many times. The chain employs TRBV30 and TRBJ1-1; TRBD1 matches at 11 bases. The CDR3 has 15 residues. V shed 1 base and J 0 bases; nucleotides not matched to a gene: 1. CDR1 is GTSNPN and CDR2 is SVGIG in the germline V gene (reference sequence). CDR3 nucleotides: TGTGCCTGGAGTGGGGACAGGGGGGTGAACACTGAAGCTTTCTTT. Its translation is CAWSGDRGVNTEAFF. Looking up the rest from reference TRBV30 and TRBJ1-1 gives the full variable domain: SQTIHQWPATLVQPVGSPLSLECTVEGTSNPNLYWYRQAAGRGLQLLFYSVGIGQISSEVPQNLSASRPQDRQFILSSKKLLLSDSGFYLCAWSGDRGVNTEAFFGQGTRLTVV.

Ten or more counts support this clonotype. This sequence joins TRBV28 and TRBJ2-3, with D perhaps TRBD1 or TRBD2 (6 bases each). The V end lost 3 bases, the J end lost 2 bases, and 15 bases lay between the germline ends. Germline V gene data show CDR1 as MDHEN and CDR2 as SYDVKM. This CDR3 is 16 amino acids long. CDR3 residues: CASSFVRGRFTDTQYF. The DNA for the CDR3 is TGTGCCAGCAGTTTCGTCCGGGGGCGGTTCACAGATACGCAGTATTTT.

This clonotype was found a few times. The rearrangement uses TRBV28 and TRBJ2-2; D may match TRBD1 or TRBD2 (5 bases each). Germline-derived CDR1 and CDR2 are MDHEN and SYDVKM. V lost 3 bases to trimming and J lost 3 bases, with 17 bases between them. The CDR3 runs 17 residues. CDR3 sequence (DNA): TGTGCCAGCAGTTTTAGGACCGATAGAGGGGACACCGGGGAGCTGTTTTTT. Protein sequence: CASSFRTDRGDTGELFF.

This clonotype was seen ten or more times. This sequence joins TRBV6-1 and TRBJ2-3; tentatively, D is TRBD2 (5 bases). Germline CDR1 reads MNHNS; CDR2 reads SASEGT. CDR3 length: 13 residues. V was trimmed by 2 bases and J by 4 bases, leaving 7 bases between them. CDR3 DNA: TGTGCCAGCAGTGAAATCGGGGCAGATACGCAGTATTTT. This sequence encodes CASSEIGADTQYF.

This clonotype was counted many times. The V and J genes are TRBV5-1 and TRBJ2-1; 12 bases line up with TRBD2. Germline V gene sequence: CDR1 SGHRS, CDR2 YFSETQ. The CDR3 contains 16 residues. V shed 1 base, J shed 8 bases, and the junction held 7 bases outside the gene matches. This CDR3 reads CASSLTSGGPWDEQFF. CDR3 DNA sequence: TGCGCCAGCAGCTTGACTAGCGGGGGGCCCTGGGATGAGCAGTTCTTC.

Points on this clonotype: A much larger clone is a single base away; this may be a read error. The gene calls are TRBV7-9 and TRBJ2-1; maybe TRBD1 (5 bases). The germline CDR1 and CDR2 sequences are SEHNR and FQNEAQ (reference sequence). The CDR3 is 12 residues long. This chain's CDR3 is CTSSKVGQGQFF. CDR3 DNA sequence: TGTACCAGCAGCAAAGTGGGGCAGGGTCAGTTCTTC. Supplemented by reference TRBV7-9 and TRBJ2-1, the full variable domain reads DTGVSQNPRHKITKRGQNVTFRCDPISEHNRLYWYRQTLGQGPEFLTYFQNEAQLEKSRLLSDRFSAERPKGSFSTLEIQRTEQGDSAMYLCTSSKVGQGQFFGPGTRLTVL.

This clonotype was recorded a few times. A much larger clone is a single base away; this may be a read error. The gene calls are TRBV2 and TRBJ2-1; 7 nucleotides agree with TRBD2. The CDR3 totals 15 residues. The V gene's germline CDR1 is SNHLY and CDR2 FYNNEI. CDR3 in DNA: TGTGCCAGCAGCGGGGGAGGGATCAGGTTGAGTGAGCAGTCCTTC. Protein sequence: CASSGGGIRLSEQSF.

The chain links TRBV7-2 to TRBJ1-5; D gene ambiguous. CDR1 is SGHTA and CDR2 is FQGNSA in the germline V gene. V lost 5 bases and J lost 3, with 11 bases in between. The CDR3 is 14 amino acids. DNA for the CDR3: TGTGCCAGCAGCCAAGTCGGATACAATCAGCCCCAGCATTTT. Its protein is CASSQVGYNQPQHF.

Comments on this clonotype: This could be a read error, since a much larger clone is one nucleotide away. V is TRBV6-1 and J is TRBJ1-2; D remains unclear. The V end lost 3 bases, the J end lost 2 bases, and 7 bases lay between the germline ends. The CDR3 consists of 13 residues. Looked up from germline, CDR1 is MNHNS and CDR2 is SASEGT. As DNA, the CDR3 is TGTGCCAGCAGTGATAACGGGAACTATGGCTACACCTTC. Encoded protein: CASSDNGNYGYTF.

The chain uses TRBV7-8 and TRBJ2-7; TRBD1 might be the D (6 bases). This CDR3 is 18 amino acids long. Germline V gene data show CDR1 as SGHVS and CDR2 as FQNEAQ. V lost 5 bases and J 0 bases, leaving 23 bases between the germline ends. CDR3 in DNA: TGTGCCAGCAGCCCCCAAGCGTCATGGGGGCAGAACTCCTACGAGCAGTACTTC. Its protein is CASSPQASWGQNSYEQYF.